The sequence of this T cell receptor (beta chain) was determined in a study of cytomegalovirus exposure and HLA in healthy donors. Concerning this clone itself: The antigen remains unidentified.

General study findings and limits: The investigators catalogued 160 or so TCR beta chains as cytomegalovirus-associated.

Donors were ostensibly healthy at sampling, although undocumented immune exposures were probable. PCR employed 60 Vbeta and 13 Jbeta primers. Authors' analysis steps: Per a later analysis, the number of unique TCR beta chains was around 79 million, of which roughly 11 million were shared. Only in-frame clones appear in the TCRdb table, and some are missing; sequencing was by immunoSEQ multiplex PCR. The DNA was the basis for D and trimming; V, J and clone size are from that table. Of under 150,000 clones listed, over 60% are singletons. Sequenced sample: PBMCs. This clonotype was sampled from a male donor in good health and CMV-seropositive.

This CDR3 reads CASSLGLTSGGSDEQFF. The CDR3 DNA follows: TGTGCCAGCAGCTTAGGTTTGACTAGCGGGGGGTCTGATGAGCAGTTCTTC. The chain joins TRBV11-3 to TRBJ2-1; 13 positions agree with TRBD2. The junction had 8 bases not matched to a gene; V was cut back by 1 base and J by 8 bases. Looked up from germline, CDR1 is SGHNT and CDR2 is YENEEA. The CDR3 has 17 amino acids. The entire variable domain, with the rest obtained from reference TRBV11-3 and TRBJ2-1, is as follows: EAGVVQSPRYKIIEKKQPVAFWCNPISGHNTLYWYLQNLGQGPELLIRYENEEAVDDSQLPKDRFSAERLKGVDSTLKIQPAELGDSAVYLCASSLGLTSGGSDEQFFGPGTRLTVL.